Following are 20 T cell receptor beta chains from one sample sequenced in a study of blood T cell repertoires in COVID-19. This table comes from immunoSEQ multiplex PCR, and its TCRdb copy is limited to in-frame clones, with some not included. The sample records 450,000 or so clones, 70% to 90% being singletons. The sequencing sample was made of peripheral blood. The receptors originated from a man between 18 and 29 years old with COVID-19, enrolled during active disease.

The gene calls are TRBV5-4 and TRBJ2-1, with D maybe TRBD1 (5 bases). The V gene lost 5 bases and the J gene lost 8 bases, with 14 bases spanning the gap. This CDR3 has 13 amino acids. From germline, CDR1 is SGHNT and CDR2 YYREEE (reference sequence). CDR3: CASSLTTDDEQFF. CDR3 in DNA: TGTGCCAGCAGTCTCACGACAGACGATGAGCAGTTCTTC.

The chain recombines TRBV7-7 with TRBJ2-5, with D possibly being TRBD2 (6 bases). There are 17 residues in the CDR3. Per the germline V gene, CDR1 is SSHAT and CDR2 is FNYEAQ (reference sequence). V shed 2 bases and J shed 7 bases, with 23 bases lying between them. The CDR3 spells CASSLTLGSGPPGTQYF. CDR3 nucleotides: TGTGCCAGCAGCTTAACTCTGGGTAGCGGTCCCCCGGGGACCCAGTACTTC.

The chain couples TRBV7-3 to TRBJ2-6, with 8 bases aligning to TRBD1. The V and J ends lost 2 bases and 0 bases, in that order; junction bases with no gene match: 12. The CDR3 loop spans 20 amino acids. Looked up from germline, CDR1 is SGHTA and CDR2 is FQGTGA. CDR3 sequence: CASSLGVFRGHSSGANVLTF. The DNA for the CDR3 is TGTGCCAGCAGCTTAGGGGTTTTCAGGGGGCACAGCTCTGGGGCCAACGTCCTGACTTTC.

V is TRBV6-5 and J is TRBJ1-4, with D perhaps matching TRBD1 (5 bases). Trimming shortened V by 6 bases and J by 13 bases, and 24 bases separated the two germline ends. Germline lookup yields CDR1 MNHEY and CDR2 SVGAGI. This CDR3 spans 15 amino acids. CDR3 in DNA: TGTGCCAGCAGATTCTCCCTCGGGGGTCCCGATGGACTGTTTTTT. It is translated as CASRFSLGGPDGLFF.

CDR3 sequence (DNA): TGTGCCTGGAGTCCCCCCTTCAGCGTTCAAGAGACCCAGTACTTC. It is translated as CAWSPPFSVQETQYF. The chain employs TRBV30 and TRBJ2-5; unclear D gene. V was trimmed by 2 bases and J by 2 bases, leaving 15 bases between them. CDR3 length equals 15 residues. Germline V gene lookup returns CDR1 GTSNPN and CDR2 SVGIG (reference sequence).

V usage is TRBV12-3 or TRBV12-4 and J usage is TRBJ2-7, with 7 positions matching TRBD1. V dropped 4 bases and J dropped 6; count of bases not matched to a gene: 6. CDR3 length: 13 amino acids. The CDR3 nucleotides read TGTGCCAGCAGTTCCGTGACAGGGCGCGAGCAGTACTTC. It yields the protein CASSSVTGREQYF.

V usage is TRBV4-1 and J usage is TRBJ2-2; 9 bases line up with TRBD2. Losses at the gene ends were 5 bases for V and 1 base for J; bases not matched to a gene: 2. This CDR3 has 15 residues. The germline CDR1 and CDR2 sequences are MGHRA and YSYEKL. The DNA of the CDR3 is TGCGCCAGCAGCATTAGCGGGGGGAACACCGGGGAGCTGTTTTTT. Translating it yields CASSISGGNTGELFF.

This clone appeared a single time. The chain links TRBV5-1 to TRBJ2-1, with D possibly matching TRBD1 (6 bases). This CDR3 spans 15 amino acids. The V gene lost 2 bases and the J gene lost 0 bases, with 9 bases spanning the gap. Germline lookup yields CDR1 SGHRS and CDR2 YFSETQ. The CDR3 DNA reads TGCGCCAGCAGCTTAGGACAGCTCTCCTACAATGAGCAGTTCTTC. Translated, it gives CASSLGQLSYNEQFF.

The CDR3 region is CASLRNSGANVLTF. The CDR3 DNA follows: TGTGCCAGCCTACGAAACTCTGGGGCCAACGTCCTGACTTTC. V usage is TRBV7-9 and J usage is TRBJ2-6; D is uncertain. CDR3 length: 14 residues. Trimming took off 8 bases at V and 0 bases at J, with 8 bases between the two ends. Germline CDR1 reads SEHNR; CDR2 reads FQNEAQ (reference sequence).

This chain joins TRBV6-5 and TRBJ1-3, with D possibly being TRBD1 (6 bases). V was cut by 8 bases and J by 7 bases, with 18 bases left in between. The CDR3 is made up of 14 amino acids. The germline V gene has CDR1 MNHEY and CDR2 SVGAGI. This CDR3 is CASHREPGGNTIYF. The CDR3, as DNA: TGTGCCAGCCACAGGGAACCGGGGGGGAACACCATATATTTT.

The chain couples TRBV15 to TRBJ2-1; 7 bases match TRBD1. Germline CDR1 is LNHNV and CDR2 is YYDKDF (reference sequence). J gave up 3 bases and V 0 bases, and 5 bases lay outside the gene matches. This CDR3 region has 16 residues. The CDR3: CATSRDAGTVYNEQFF. CDR3 coding DNA: TGTGCCACCAGCAGAGACGCCGGGACAGTCTACAATGAGCAGTTCTTC. Together with reference TRBV15 and TRBJ2-1, the CDR3 gives the full variable domain: DAMVIQNPRYQVTQFGKPVTLSCSQTLNHNVMYWYQQKSSQAPKLLFHYYDKDFNNEADTPDNFQSRRPNTSFCFLDIRSPGLGDTAMYLCATSRDAGTVYNEQFFGPGTRLTVL.

This clone was seen a few times. The CDR3: CASSPQGAYHEQYF. Written as DNA, the CDR3 is TGTGCCAGTAGTCCGCAGGGGGCTTATCACGAGCAGTACTTC. The chain couples TRBV19 to TRBJ2-7; 8 bases are shared with TRBD1. V was pared by 5 bases and J by 5 bases, with 8 bases of the junction left unmatched. CDR3 size: 14 residues. Germline V gene data show CDR1 as LNHDA and CDR2 as SQIVND (reference sequence).

The rearrangement uses TRBV27 and TRBJ2-7, with 7 bases matching TRBD1. CDR3 length: 14 residues. Germline V gives CDR1 MNHEY, CDR2 SMNVEV (reference sequence). Trimming cost V 6 bases and J 5 bases; bases outside gene matches: 10. The CDR3 protein is CASRRGQYLNEQYF. In DNA form, the CDR3 reads TGTGCCAGCAGGAGGGGACAGTATCTTAACGAGCAGTACTTC.

This clone was seen only a few times. CDR3 protein: CASSEGTDYGYTF. CDR3 DNA sequence: TGCGCCAGCAGTGAGGGTACAGACTATGGCTACACCTTC. The chain uses TRBV10-1 and TRBJ1-2, with D unclear. There are 13 residues in the CDR3. CDR1 WNHNN and CDR2 SYGVQD come from the germline V gene (reference sequence). Trimming removed 2 bases from V and 3 bases from J, with 7 bases in between.

The chain combines TRBV6-5 with TRBJ2-2; D is uncertain. The CDR3 runs to 12 residues. With 7 bases removed from V and 2 bases from J, the gap between germline ends came to 5 bases. Germline CDR1 MNHEY, CDR2 SVGAGI. The CDR3 nucleotides are TGTGCCAGCAAGACAAACACCGGGGAGCTGTTTTTT. It encodes CASKTNTGELFF.

This chain links TRBV28 with TRBJ2-7, with 8 bases matching TRBD2. The CDR3 sequence is 17 residues long. V lost 3 bases, J lost 2 bases, and 12 bases stayed unmatched. Germline lookup yields CDR1 MDHEN and CDR2 SYDVKM. CDR3 in DNA: TGTGCCAGCAGTTTCGGGATTACTAGCGGAACCACCTACGAGCAGTACTTC. This encodes CASSFGITSGTTYEQYF. Full variable domain (rest looked up from reference TRBV28 and TRBJ2-7): DVKVTQSSRYLVKRTGEKVFLECVQDMDHENMFWYRQDPGLGLRLIYFSYDVKMKEKGDIPEGYSVSREKKERFSLILESASTNQTSMYLCASSFGITSGTTYEQYFGPGTRLTVT.

This chain connects TRBV10-2 to TRBJ1-1; 11 nucleotides line up with TRBD1. This CDR3 is built from 15 residues. V was pared by 3 bases and J by 3 bases, with 3 bases of the junction left unmatched. Germline loops: CDR1 WSHSY, CDR2 SAAADI. CDR3 coding DNA: TGCGCCAGCAGTGACCCGGACAGGGGGCACACTGAAGCTTTCTTT. Translated: CASSDPDRGHTEAFF.

The rearrangement links TRBV19 to TRBJ1-1; possibly TRBD1 for D (5 bases). The V gene's germline CDR1 is LNHDA and CDR2 SQIVND (reference sequence). V lost 4 bases, J lost 5 bases, and 11 bases lay in between. The CDR3 has 13 residues. The chain's CDR3 is CASSTSQGTEAFF. Written as DNA, the CDR3 is TGTGCCAGTAGTACATCCCAGGGTACTGAAGCTTTCTTT.

CDR3: CASSLAWAGTGVIVRQETQYF. The CDR3 DNA follows: TGTGCCAGCAGCTTAGCGTGGGCAGGGACGGGAGTGATTGTCCGGCAAGAGACCCAGTACTTC. V usage is TRBV7-2 and J usage is TRBJ2-5; TRBD2 might be the D (6 bases). Trimming removed 0 bases at V and 2 bases at J, with 28 bases between. Germline lookup yields CDR1 SGHTA and CDR2 FQGNSA. The CDR3 has 21 amino acids.

The chain joins TRBV7-9 to TRBJ2-2, with a possible D match to TRBD2 (5 bases). The germline gives CDR1 SEHNR, CDR2 FQNEAQ (reference sequence). Trimming stripped 5 bases from V and 4 bases from J, with 14 bases between. CDR3 length: 15 amino acids. Here the CDR3 DNA reads TGTGCCAGCAGCCGTGCGGAGGCCTCCACCGGGGAGCTGTTTTTT. Protein: CASSRAEASTGELFF.